This T cell receptor (beta chain) is from a study of Ad26.COV2.S vaccination and SARS-CoV-2 variants. As for treatment: 15 to 20 received Ad26.COV2.S at low or high dose, single or two shots; about 5 received placebo; per-sample allocation not given. At day 63 after the first vaccine or placebo injection, samples were drawn. The CDR3 is made up of 15 amino acids. Losses at the gene ends were 2 bases for V and 7 bases for J; bases not matched to a gene: 5. CDR1 PRHDT and CDR2 FYEKMQ come from the germline V gene (reference sequence). The protocol was immunoSEQ multiplex PCR, while the TCRdb copy is restricted to in-frame clones and leaves out a portion. The repertoire holds about 400,000 clones, 88% seen once, with 3.5% to 4% in the top ten.

The chain employs TRBV13 and TRBJ2-2; 9 bases align to TRBD1. The source was peripheral blood, collected in a trial of Ad26.COV2.S vaccine versus placebo. The sequence was obtained from a person aged 18-60 years who received the Ad26.COV2.S COVID-19 vaccine or a placebo. The CDR3 region is CASSLNRGLIGELFF. The CDR3 nucleotides are TGTGCCAGCAGCTTAAACAGGGGGCTCATCGGGGAGCTGTTTTTT.